This T cell receptor beta chain originates from a study of siplizumab effects on memory and regulatory T cells. Each sample had 9.3 x 10^4 or so TCR templates assayed. This table comes from immunoSEQ multiplex PCR, and its TCRdb copy is limited to in-frame clones, with some not included. Counted here are about 100,000 clones, 75% to 95% occurring once; the ten biggest clones make up 0.15%. The germline V gene encodes CDR1 SGDLS and CDR2 YYNGEE. Between the trimmed V and J ends, which lost 1 base and 6 bases, there was a span of 6 bases. The CDR3 covers 12 residues. This clonotype was obtained from a human donor in good health. Sequencing was done on a sample of CD4+ T cells sorted from blood. This chain links TRBV9 with TRBJ2-3; no clear D gene. This CDR3 is CASSVKHDTQYF. CDR3 nucleotide sequence: TGTGCCAGCAGCGTAAAGCACGATACGCAGTATTTT. Looking up the rest from reference TRBV9 and TRBJ2-3 gives the full variable domain: DSGVTQTPKHLITATGQRVTLRCSPRSGDLSVYWYQQSLDQGLQFLIQYYNGEERAKGNILERFSAQQFPDLHSELNLSSLELGDSALYFCASSVKHDTQYFGPGTRLTVL.